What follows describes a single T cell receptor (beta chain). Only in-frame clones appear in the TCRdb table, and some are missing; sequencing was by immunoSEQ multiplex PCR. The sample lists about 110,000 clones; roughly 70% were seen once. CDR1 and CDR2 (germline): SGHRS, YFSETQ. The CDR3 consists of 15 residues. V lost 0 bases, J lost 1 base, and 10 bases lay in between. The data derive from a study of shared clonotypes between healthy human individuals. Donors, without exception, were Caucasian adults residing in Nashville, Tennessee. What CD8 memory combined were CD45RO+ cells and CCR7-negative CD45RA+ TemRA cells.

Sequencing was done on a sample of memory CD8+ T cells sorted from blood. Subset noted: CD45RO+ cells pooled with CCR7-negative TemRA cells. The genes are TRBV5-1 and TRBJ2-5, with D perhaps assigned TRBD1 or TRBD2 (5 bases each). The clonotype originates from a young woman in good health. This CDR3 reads CASSLEGELQETQYF. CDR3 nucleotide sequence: TGCGCCAGCAGCTTGGAAGGGGAGCTCCAAGAGACCCAGTACTTC. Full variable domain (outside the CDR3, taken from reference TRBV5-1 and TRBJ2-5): KAGVTQTPRYLIKTRGQQVTLSCSPISGHRSVSWYQQTPGQGLQFLFEYFSETQRNKGNFPGRFSGRQFSNSRSEMNVSTLELGDSALYLCASSLEGELQETQYFGPGTRLLVL.